This T cell receptor beta chain originates from a study of graft-versus-host responses after intestinal transplantation. Study-wide background: Recipients across the board were started on anti-thymocyte globulin induction, then kept on tacrolimus and steroids for around 3 years. Overall study findings and caveats: Detected in recipient marrow were GvH clones, some of which were first observed in ileum or blood. High graft-versus-host to host-versus-graft clonal ratios were seen in allografts of patients with graft-donor T cell macrochimerism. Early HvG declines after transplant were associated with peak circulating GvH clone levels.

Details on this clone: What it binds is not known.

Trimming removed 1 base at V and 5 bases at J, with 11 bases between. In germline, CDR1 is LNHDA, CDR2 SQIVND (reference sequence). This CDR3 comprises 15 residues. Measured with immunoSEQ multiplex PCR; TCRdb has only the in-frame clones, and not every one. The table includes 100,000 to 120,000 clones, around 93% detected once. The TCR sequence derives from a human donor who received an intestinal transplant. The input for sequencing was unstimulated CD8+ T cells sorted from spleen or lymph node cells, taken before intestinal transplant. The chain couples TRBV19 to TRBJ2-2; TRBD2 might be the D (6 bases). DNA for the CDR3: TGTGCCAGTAGTATAGCCGGGAGAGTAACCGGGGAGCTGTTTTTT. Translation: CASSIAGRVTGELFF.